This TCR beta chain is from a study of long-term antiretroviral therapy in people with HIV. CDR3 length: 18 residues. The germline CDR1 and CDR2 sequences are KGHSH and LQKENI. V lost 6 bases and J 3 bases, leaving 24 bases between the germline ends. To note about this clone: Its matching antigen is unknown.

Study-wide findings and caveats: Those clones which expanded before ART made up the dominant part of the repertoire at all time points.

Assay version v3.0 of immunoSEQ was used, and it was run at survey level. For each individual sample, sequencing targeted 40,000-50,000 T-cell genomes. Profiled with immunoSEQ multiplex PCR; TCRdb holds only in-frame clones, not every one. This sample has tens of thousands of clones; over 65% occur once, and the top ten carry 3.5% to 5.5%. None of the participants with HIV were treated outside the United States. The rearrangement uses TRBV18 and TRBJ2-1; the D gene could be TRBD1 or TRBD2 (6 bases each). The specimen was unsorted PBMCs, collected 5.9 years after starting antiretroviral therapy. The TCR sequence derives from a man aged 30 to 45 with HIV. CDR3 residues: CASSDPSPQGTFYNEQFF. The CDR3, as DNA: TGTGCCAGCTCCGACCCTTCTCCCCAGGGGACTTTCTACAATGAGCAGTTCTTC.